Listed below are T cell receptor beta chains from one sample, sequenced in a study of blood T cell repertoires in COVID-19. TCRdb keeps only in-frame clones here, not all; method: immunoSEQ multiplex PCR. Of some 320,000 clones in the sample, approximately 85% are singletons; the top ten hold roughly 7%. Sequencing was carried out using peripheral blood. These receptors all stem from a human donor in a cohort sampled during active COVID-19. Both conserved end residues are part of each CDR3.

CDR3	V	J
CASSRLTRSSGNTIYF	TRBV3-1/TRBV3-2	TRBJ1-3
CASSLAVSSHRPLHF	TRBV7-9	TRBJ1-6
CASSPGRGSDEKLFF	TRBV9	TRBJ1-4
CASSPPGVYEQYF	TRBV13	TRBJ2-7
CASSGRGVETQYF	TRBV2	TRBJ2-5
CASSQGLAGADTQYF	TRBV7-3	TRBJ2-3
CATSGGPSYEQYF	TRBV24-1	TRBJ2-7
CASSAGTGGDEQYF	TRBV7-9	TRBJ2-7
CASSLRRGEGNIQYF	TRBV27	TRBJ2-4
CASSVGGTGTSYNSPLHF	TRBV9	TRBJ1-6
CASSYETSGEKLFF	TRBV6-5	TRBJ1-4
CASSEAGGFQPQHF	TRBV2	TRBJ1-5
CASSAGTVNTEAFF	TRBV5-1	TRBJ1-1
CSVEPFGGEQYF	TRBV29-1	TRBJ2-7
CASSLVTGTGELFF	TRBV5-1	TRBJ2-2
CAWTVTGGRSTGELFF	TRBV30	TRBJ2-2
CAWSVSEGQPQHF	TRBV30	TRBJ1-5
CASSQDSGEGYEQYF	TRBV14	TRBJ2-7
CASSLTGLSYGYTF	TRBV5-1	TRBJ1-2
CASRETSGGQYNEQFF	TRBV5-4	TRBJ2-1
CAWSSHGGTQETQYF	TRBV30	TRBJ2-5
CATSGKGTGLYEQYF	TRBV24-1	TRBJ2-7
CASSSPGGVLNTEAFF	TRBV11-1	TRBJ1-1
CASSLGQAGTEAFF	TRBV5-1	TRBJ1-1
CASSLLGQGYEKLFF	TRBV27	TRBJ1-4
CATLPTRAGGSPSTDTQYF	TRBV28	TRBJ2-3
CSVAQGASQPQHF	TRBV29-1	TRBJ1-5
CASSFLGGGGTDTQYF	TRBV7-8	TRBJ2-3
CATSRQNIEKLFF	TRBV15	TRBJ1-4
CASSFSPGQTSGRGHEQYF	TRBV27	TRBJ2-7